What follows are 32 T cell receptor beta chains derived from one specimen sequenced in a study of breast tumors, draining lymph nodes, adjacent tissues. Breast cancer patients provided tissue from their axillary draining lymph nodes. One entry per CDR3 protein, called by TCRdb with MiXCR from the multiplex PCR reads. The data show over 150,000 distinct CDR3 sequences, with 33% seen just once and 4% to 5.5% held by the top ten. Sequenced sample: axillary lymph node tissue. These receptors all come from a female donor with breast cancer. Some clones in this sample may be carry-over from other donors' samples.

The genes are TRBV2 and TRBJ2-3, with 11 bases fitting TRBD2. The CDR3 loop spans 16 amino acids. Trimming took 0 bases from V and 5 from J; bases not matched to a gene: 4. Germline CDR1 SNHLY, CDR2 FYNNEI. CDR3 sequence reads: CASSEALAGGGDTQYF. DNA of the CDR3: TGTGCCAGCAGTGAAGCTCTAGCGGGGGGAGGAGATACGCAGTATTTT.

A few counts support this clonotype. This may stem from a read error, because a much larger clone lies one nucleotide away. As DNA, the CDR3 is TGTGCCAGCAGCGTAGGGGTGATGCTGGTCCCAACCACTGAGCAGTTCTTC. Its protein product is CASSVGVMLVPTTEQFF. This chain uses TRBV9 with TRBJ2-1; D not certain. The V and J ends lost 0 bases and 9 bases respectively, with 22 bases between them. From germline, CDR1 is SGDLS and CDR2 YYNGEE. This CDR3 spans 17 amino acids.

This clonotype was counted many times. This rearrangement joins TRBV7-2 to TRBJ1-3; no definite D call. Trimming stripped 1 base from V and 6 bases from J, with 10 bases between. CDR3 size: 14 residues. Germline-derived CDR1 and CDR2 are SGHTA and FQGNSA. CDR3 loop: CASSLVGGINTIYF. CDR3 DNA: TGTGCCAGCAGCTTAGTAGGAGGGATAAACACCATATATTTT.

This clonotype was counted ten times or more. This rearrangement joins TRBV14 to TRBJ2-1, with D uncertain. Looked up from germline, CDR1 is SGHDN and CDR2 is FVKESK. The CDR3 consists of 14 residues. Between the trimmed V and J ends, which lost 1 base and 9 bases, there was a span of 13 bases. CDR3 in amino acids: CASSQAFSRIEQFF. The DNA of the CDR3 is TGTGCCAGCAGCCAAGCTTTTTCCCGTATTGAGCAGTTCTTC.

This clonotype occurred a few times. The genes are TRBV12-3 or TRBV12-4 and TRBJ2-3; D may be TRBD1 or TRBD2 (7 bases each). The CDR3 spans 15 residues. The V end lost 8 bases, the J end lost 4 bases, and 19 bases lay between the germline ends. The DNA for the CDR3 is TGTGCCAGCTACGACAGGGAGGGTGGCGCAGATACGCAGTATTTT. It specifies CASYDREGGADTQYF.

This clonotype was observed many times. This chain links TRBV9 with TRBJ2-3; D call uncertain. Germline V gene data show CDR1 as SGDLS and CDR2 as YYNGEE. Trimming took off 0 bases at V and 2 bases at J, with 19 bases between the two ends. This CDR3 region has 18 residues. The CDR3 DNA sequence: TGTGCCAGCAGCGTAGAGCCCGCCCGAGGAGATCTCACAGATACGCAGTATTTT. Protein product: CASSVEPARGDLTDTQYF.

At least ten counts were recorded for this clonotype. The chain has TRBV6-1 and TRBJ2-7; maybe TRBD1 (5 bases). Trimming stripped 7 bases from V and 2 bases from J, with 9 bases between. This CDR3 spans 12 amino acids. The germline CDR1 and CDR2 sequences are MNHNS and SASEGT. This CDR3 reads CASTGATYEQYF. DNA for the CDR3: TGTGCCAGCACTGGGGCGACCTACGAGCAGTACTTC.

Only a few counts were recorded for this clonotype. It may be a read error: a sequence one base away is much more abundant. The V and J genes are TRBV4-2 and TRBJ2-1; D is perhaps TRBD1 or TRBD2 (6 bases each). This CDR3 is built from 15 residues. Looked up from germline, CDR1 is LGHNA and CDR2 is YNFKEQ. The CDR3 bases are TGTGCCAGCAGCGAAGAAGGGGGGAACTACAATGAGCAGTTCTTC. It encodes CASSEEGGNYNEQFF.

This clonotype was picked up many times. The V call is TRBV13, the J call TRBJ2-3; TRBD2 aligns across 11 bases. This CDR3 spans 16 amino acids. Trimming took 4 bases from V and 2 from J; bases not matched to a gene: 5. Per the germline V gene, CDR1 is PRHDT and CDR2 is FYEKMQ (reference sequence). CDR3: CASSYSGRGITDTQYF. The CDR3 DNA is TGTGCCAGCAGCTATAGCGGGAGGGGTATCACAGATACGCAGTATTTT.

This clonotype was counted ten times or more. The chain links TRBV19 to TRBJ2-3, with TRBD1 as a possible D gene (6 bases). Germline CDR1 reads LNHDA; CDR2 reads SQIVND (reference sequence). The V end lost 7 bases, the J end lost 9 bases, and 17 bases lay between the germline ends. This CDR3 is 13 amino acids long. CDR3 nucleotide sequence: TGTGCCAGTACGGGGACCTCCAGGGGCACGCAGTATTTT. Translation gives CASTGTSRGTQYF.

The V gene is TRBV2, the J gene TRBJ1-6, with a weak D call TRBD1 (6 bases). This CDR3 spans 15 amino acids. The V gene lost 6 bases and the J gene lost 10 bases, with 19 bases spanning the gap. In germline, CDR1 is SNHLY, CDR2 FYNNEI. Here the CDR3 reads CASSSQRRTVSPLHF. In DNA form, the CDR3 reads TGTGCCAGCAGCTCGCAGAGACGGACAGTATCACCCCTCCACTTT.

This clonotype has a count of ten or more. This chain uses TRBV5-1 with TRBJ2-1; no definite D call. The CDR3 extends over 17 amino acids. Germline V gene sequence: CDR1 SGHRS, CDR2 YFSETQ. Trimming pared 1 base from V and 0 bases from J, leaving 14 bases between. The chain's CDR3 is CASSLLLDRSSYNEQFF. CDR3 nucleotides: TGCGCCAGCAGCTTGTTGCTGGATCGAAGCTCCTACAATGAGCAGTTCTTC.

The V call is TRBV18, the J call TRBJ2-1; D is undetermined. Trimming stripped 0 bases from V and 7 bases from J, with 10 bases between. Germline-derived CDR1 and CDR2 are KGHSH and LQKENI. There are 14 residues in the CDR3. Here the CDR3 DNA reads TGTGCCAGCTCACCACCTACGCTTTGGAATGAGCAGTTCTTC. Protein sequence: CASSPPTLWNEQFF.

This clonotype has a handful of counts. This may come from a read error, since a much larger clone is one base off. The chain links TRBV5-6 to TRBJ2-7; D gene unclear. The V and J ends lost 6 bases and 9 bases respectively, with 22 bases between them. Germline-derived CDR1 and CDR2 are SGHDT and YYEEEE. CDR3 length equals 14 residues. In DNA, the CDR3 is TGTGCCAGCACCACCGGGCAGGCGGCGTCAAGGCAGTACTTC. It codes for CASTTGQAASRQYF. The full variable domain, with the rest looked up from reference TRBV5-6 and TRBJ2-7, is DAGVTQSPTHLIKTRGQQVTLRCSPKSGHDTVSWYQQALGQGPQFIFQYYEEEERQRGNFPDRFSGHQFPNYSSELNVNALLLGDSALYLCASTTGQAASRQYFGPGTRLTVT.

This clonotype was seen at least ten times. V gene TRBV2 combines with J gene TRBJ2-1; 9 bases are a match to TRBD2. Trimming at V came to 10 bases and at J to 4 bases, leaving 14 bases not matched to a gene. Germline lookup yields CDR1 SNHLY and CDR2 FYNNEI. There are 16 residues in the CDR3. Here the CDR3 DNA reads TGTGCCATCCTAGCGGCAAGCGGGGGGAGATACAATGAGCAGTTCTTC. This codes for CAILAASGGRYNEQFF.

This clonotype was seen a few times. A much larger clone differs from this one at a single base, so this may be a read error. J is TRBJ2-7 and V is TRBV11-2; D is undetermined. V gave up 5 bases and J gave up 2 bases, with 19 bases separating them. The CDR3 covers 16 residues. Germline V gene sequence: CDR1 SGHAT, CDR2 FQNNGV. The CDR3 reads CASSVGWQADPYEQYF. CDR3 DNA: TGTGCCAGCAGCGTGGGCTGGCAGGCGGACCCCTACGAGCAGTACTTC. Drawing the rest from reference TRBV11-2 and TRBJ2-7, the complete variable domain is EAGVAQSPRYKIIEKRQSVAFWCNPISGHATLYWYQQILGQGPKLLIQFQNNGVVDDSQLPKDRFSAERLKGVDSTLKIQPAKLEDSAVYLCASSVGWQADPYEQYFGPGTRLTVT.

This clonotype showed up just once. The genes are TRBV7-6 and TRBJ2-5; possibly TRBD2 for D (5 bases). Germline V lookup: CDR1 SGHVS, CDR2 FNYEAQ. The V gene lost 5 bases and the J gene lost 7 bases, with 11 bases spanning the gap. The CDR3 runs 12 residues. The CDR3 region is CASSLGEGTQYF. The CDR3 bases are TGTGCCAGCAGCCTGGGCGAGGGGACCCAGTACTTC. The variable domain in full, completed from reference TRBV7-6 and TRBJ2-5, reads GAGVSQSPRYKVTKRGQDVALRCDPISGHVSLYWYRQALGQGPEFLTYFNYEAQQDKSGLPNDRFSAERPEGSISTLTIQRTEQRDSAMYRCASSLGEGTQYFGPGTRLLVL.

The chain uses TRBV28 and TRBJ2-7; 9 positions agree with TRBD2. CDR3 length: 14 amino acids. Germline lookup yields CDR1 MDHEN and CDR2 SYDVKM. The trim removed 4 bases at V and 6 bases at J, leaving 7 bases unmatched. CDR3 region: CASSYAGGPSEQYF. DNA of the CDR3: TGTGCCAGCAGTTACGCGGGAGGGCCCTCCGAGCAGTACTTC.

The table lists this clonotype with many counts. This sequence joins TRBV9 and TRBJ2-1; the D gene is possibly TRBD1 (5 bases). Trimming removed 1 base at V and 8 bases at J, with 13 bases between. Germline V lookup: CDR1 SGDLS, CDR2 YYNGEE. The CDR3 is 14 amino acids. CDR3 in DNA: TGTGCCAGCAGCGTACCCCCCCTAGGGGATGAGCAGTTCTTC. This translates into CASSVPPLGDEQFF.

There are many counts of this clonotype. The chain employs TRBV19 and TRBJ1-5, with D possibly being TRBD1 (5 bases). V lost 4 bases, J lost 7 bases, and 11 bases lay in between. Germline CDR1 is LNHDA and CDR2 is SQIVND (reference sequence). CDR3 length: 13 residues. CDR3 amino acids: CASSRGFYQPQHF. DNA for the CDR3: TGTGCCAGTAGTAGGGGGTTTTACCAGCCCCAGCATTTT.

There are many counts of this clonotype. The CDR3 region is CASSLGLAGEQYF. In nucleotides, the CDR3 is TGTGCCAGCAGCTTAGGACTAGCGGGCGAGCAGTACTTC. The chain joins TRBV7-3 to TRBJ2-7; 11 nucleotides align to TRBD2. The CDR3 is 13 amino acids. The J segment lost 6 bases and the V segment lost 2 bases, leaving 0 bases of the junction unmatched. The V gene's germline CDR1 is SGHTA and CDR2 FQGTGA. The entire variable domain, with the rest obtained from reference TRBV7-3 and TRBJ2-7, is as follows: GAGVSQTPSNKVTEKGKYVELRCDPISGHTALYWYRQSLGQGPEFLIYFQGTGAADDSGLPNDRFFAVRPEGSVSTLKIQRTERGDSAVYLCASSLGLAGEQYFGPGTRLTVT.

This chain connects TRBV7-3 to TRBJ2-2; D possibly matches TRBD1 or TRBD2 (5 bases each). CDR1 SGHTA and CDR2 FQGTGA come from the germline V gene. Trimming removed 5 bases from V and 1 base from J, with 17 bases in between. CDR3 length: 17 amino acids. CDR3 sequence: CASSPVAGTENTGELFF. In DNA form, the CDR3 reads TGTGCCAGCAGCCCAGTGGCCGGGACCGAGAACACCGGGGAGCTGTTTTTT.

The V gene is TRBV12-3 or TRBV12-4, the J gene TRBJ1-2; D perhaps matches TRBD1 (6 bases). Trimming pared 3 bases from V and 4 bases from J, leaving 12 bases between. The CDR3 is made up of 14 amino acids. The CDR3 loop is CASSLTGRSYGYTF. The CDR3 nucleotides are TGTGCCAGCAGTTTGACAGGCAGAAGCTATGGCTACACCTTC.

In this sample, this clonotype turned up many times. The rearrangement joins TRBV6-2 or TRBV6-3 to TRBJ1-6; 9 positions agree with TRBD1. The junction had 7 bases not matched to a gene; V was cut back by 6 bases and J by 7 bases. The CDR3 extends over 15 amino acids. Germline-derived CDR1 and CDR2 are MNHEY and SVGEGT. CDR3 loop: CASSSPGTGNSPLHF. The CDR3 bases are TGTGCCAGCAGCTCACCGGGGACAGGGAATTCACCCCTCCACTTT.

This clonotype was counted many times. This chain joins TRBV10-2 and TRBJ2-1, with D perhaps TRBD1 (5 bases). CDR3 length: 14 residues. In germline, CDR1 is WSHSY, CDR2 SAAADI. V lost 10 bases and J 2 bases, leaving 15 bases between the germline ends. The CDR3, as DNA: TGCGCCACCTCCCTGGGGCCCCCCTACAATGAGCAGTTCTTC. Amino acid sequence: CATSLGPPYNEQFF.

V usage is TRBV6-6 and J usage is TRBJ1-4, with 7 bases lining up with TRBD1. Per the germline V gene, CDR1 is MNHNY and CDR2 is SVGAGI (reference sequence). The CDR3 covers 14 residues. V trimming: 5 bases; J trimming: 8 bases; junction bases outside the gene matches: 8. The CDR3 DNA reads TGTGCCAGCAGTCCCGGGACAGCGAGCGAAAAACTGTTTTTT. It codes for CASSPGTASEKLFF.

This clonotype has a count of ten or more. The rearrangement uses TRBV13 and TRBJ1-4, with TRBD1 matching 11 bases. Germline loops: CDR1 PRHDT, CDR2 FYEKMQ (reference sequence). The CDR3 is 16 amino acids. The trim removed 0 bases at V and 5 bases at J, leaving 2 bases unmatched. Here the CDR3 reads CASSLGWDRGNEKLFF. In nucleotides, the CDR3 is TGTGCCAGCAGCTTAGGCTGGGACAGGGGGAATGAAAAACTGTTTTTT. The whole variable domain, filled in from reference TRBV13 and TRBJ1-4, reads AAGVIQSPRHLIKEKRETATLKCYPIPRHDTVYWYQQGPGQDPQFLISFYEKMQSDKGSIPDRFSAQQFSDYHSELNMSSLELGDSALYFCASSLGWDRGNEKLFFGSGTQLSVL.

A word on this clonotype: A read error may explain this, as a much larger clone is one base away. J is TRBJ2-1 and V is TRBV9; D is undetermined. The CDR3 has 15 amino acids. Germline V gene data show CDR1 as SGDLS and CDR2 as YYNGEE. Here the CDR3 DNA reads TGTGCCGGCAGCTCCACGGATCAAACTTACAATGAGCAGTTCTTC. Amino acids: CAGSSTDQTYNEQFF.

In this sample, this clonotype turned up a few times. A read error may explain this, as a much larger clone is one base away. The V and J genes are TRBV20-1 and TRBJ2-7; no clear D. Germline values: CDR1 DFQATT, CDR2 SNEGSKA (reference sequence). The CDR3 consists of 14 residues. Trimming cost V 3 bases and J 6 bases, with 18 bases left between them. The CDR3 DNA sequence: TGCAGTGCTAGGACGGGCCTTCAGACCTCCGAGCAGTACTTC. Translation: CSARTGLQTSEQYF.

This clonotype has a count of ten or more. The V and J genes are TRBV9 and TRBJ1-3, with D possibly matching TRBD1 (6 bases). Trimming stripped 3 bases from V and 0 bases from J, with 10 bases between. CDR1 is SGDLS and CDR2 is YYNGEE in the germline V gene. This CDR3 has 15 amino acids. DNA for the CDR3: TGTGCCAGCAGCGAAGGGGGAAACTCTGGAAACACCATATATTTT. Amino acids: CASSEGGNSGNTIYF.

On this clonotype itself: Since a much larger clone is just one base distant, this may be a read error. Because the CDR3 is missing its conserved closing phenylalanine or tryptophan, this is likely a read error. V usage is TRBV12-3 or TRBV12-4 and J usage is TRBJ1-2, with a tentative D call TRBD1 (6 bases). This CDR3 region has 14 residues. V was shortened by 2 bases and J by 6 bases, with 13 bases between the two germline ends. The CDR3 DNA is TGTGCCAGCAGTTTATTCTACAGGGAGCATGGCTACACCCTC. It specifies CASSLFYREHGYTL.

CDR3 DNA: TGTGCCAGCAGCTCGGAAGAGACTCAGTTCTTC. This gives the protein CASSSEETQFF. V and J are TRBV12-3 or TRBV12-4 and TRBJ2-1; D not resolved. V was pared by 6 bases and J by 13 bases, with 13 bases between. This CDR3 has 11 residues.